These 10 T cell receptor beta chains originate from one sample sequenced in a study of T cell changes during pregnancy in multiple sclerosis. Generated by immunoSEQ multiplex PCR, the TCRdb table keeps only in-frame clones and is missing some. The table includes around 60,000 clones, 90% to 95% detected once. The source material was peripheral blood, sampled in the third trimester of pregnancy. These receptors originate from a female donor in good health, enrolled as a control in a pregnancy study.

V is TRBV19 and J is TRBJ2-7; possible D gene TRBD2, 6 bases. With 4 bases removed from V and 3 bases from J, the gap between germline ends came to 13 bases. CDR1 is LNHDA, CDR2 SQIVND, per germline (reference sequence). The CDR3 is 14 amino acids. The DNA of the CDR3 is TGTGCCAGTAGTAGCGGAGGGGTTTACTACGAGCAGTACTTC. Translation: CASSSGGVYYEQYF. Full variable domain (outside the CDR3, taken from reference TRBV19 and TRBJ2-7): DGGITQSPKYLFRKEGQNVTLSCEQNLNHDAMYWYRQDPGQGLRLIYYSQIVNDFQKGDIAEGYSVSREKKESFPLTVTSAQKNPTAFYLCASSSGGVYYEQYFGPGTRLTVT.

The rearrangement links TRBV28 to TRBJ2-1; 7 nucleotides match TRBD1. CDR1 MDHEN and CDR2 SYDVKM come from the germline V gene. The trim removed 4 bases at V and 0 bases at J, leaving 9 bases unmatched. The CDR3 runs to 17 residues. The CDR3 spells CASSWRQGRGSYNEQFF. CDR3 coding DNA: TGTGCCAGCAGTTGGAGACAGGGTAGGGGCTCCTACAATGAGCAGTTCTTC.

The gene calls are TRBV29-1 and TRBJ1-2; D remains unclear. This CDR3 has 11 amino acids. Per the germline V gene, CDR1 is SQVTM and CDR2 is ANQGSEA. V shed 3 bases and J shed 3 bases, with 5 bases lying between them. This CDR3 is CSVEADYGYTF. In DNA, the CDR3 is TGCAGCGTTGAGGCGGACTATGGCTACACCTTC.

This clone was recorded once. V gene TRBV18 combines with J gene TRBJ2-5, with D possibly being TRBD2 (7 bases). CDR1 KGHSH and CDR2 LQKENI come from the germline V gene. V lost 10 bases to trimming and J lost 0 bases, with 12 bases between them. CDR3 length equals 13 residues. CDR3 DNA sequence: TGTGCCACGGCGGGGGCAAACCAAGAGACCCAGTACTTC. Protein sequence: CATAGANQETQYF.

The chain employs TRBV9 and TRBJ2-1, with TRBD2 matching 7 bases. This CDR3 spans 17 amino acids. The ends lost 0 bases at V and 5 bases at J; junction bases unmatched: 11. Germline CDR1 and CDR2: SGDLS and YYNGEE. The CDR3 region is CASSVVPGGRRDNEQFF. DNA for the CDR3: TGTGCCAGCAGCGTAGTCCCGGGAGGCCGCCGAGACAATGAGCAGTTCTTC.

This chain connects TRBV19 to TRBJ2-3, with TRBD2 identical over 8 bases. There are 16 residues in the CDR3. The V and J ends lost 3 bases and 2 bases, in that order; junction bases with no gene match: 7. Germline CDR1 reads LNHDA; CDR2 reads SQIVND (reference sequence). The CDR3 nucleotides read TGTGCCAGTAGTATCATCGGGGGGGGCCTCACAGATACGCAGTATTTT. Protein: CASSIIGGGLTDTQYF. The full variable domain, completed using reference TRBV19 and TRBJ2-3, is DGGITQSPKYLFRKEGQNVTLSCEQNLNHDAMYWYRQDPGQGLRLIYYSQIVNDFQKGDIAEGYSVSREKKESFPLTVTSAQKNPTAFYLCASSIIGGGLTDTQYFGPGTRLTVL.

V is TRBV5-4 and J is TRBJ2-7, with 7 bases that match TRBD1. This CDR3 spans 16 amino acids. Germline CDR1 SGHNT, CDR2 YYREEE (reference sequence). Trimming cost V 0 bases and J 2 bases; bases outside gene matches: 8. CDR3 sequence reads: CASSLGKQGTAYEQYF. The CDR3 region has the DNA TGTGCCAGCAGCTTGGGTAAACAGGGGACCGCCTACGAGCAGTACTTC.

The chain uses TRBV7-9 and TRBJ1-2; 7 bases are shared with TRBD1. The CDR3 contains 15 residues. Trimming took 5 bases from V and 4 from J; bases not matched to a gene: 10. Germline assignment: CDR1 SEHNR and CDR2 FQNEAQ (reference sequence). The CDR3 loop reads CASSRGQLGVYGYTF. The CDR3, as DNA: TGTGCCAGCAGCCGGGGACAGCTGGGGGTCTATGGCTACACCTTC.

For this clone: At one end the junction does not follow the germline gene, possibly because of a read error. The gene calls are TRBV5-4 and TRBJ1-1, with 8 bases matching TRBD1. Germline V gene lookup returns CDR1 SGHNT and CDR2 YYREEE (reference sequence). This CDR3 comprises 14 residues. CDR3 in amino acids: CASSQAGGEYEAFF. The CDR3 nucleotides are TGCGCCAGCAGCCAGGCAGGGGGCGAGTATGAAGCTTTCTTT.

The rearrangement joins TRBV18 to TRBJ2-5; possible D gene TRBD2, 6 bases. This CDR3 is 16 amino acids long. Trimming took off 3 bases at V and 2 bases at J, with 16 bases between the two ends. Germline V gene lookup returns CDR1 KGHSH and CDR2 LQKENI. This CDR3 is CASSPGGTTRQETQYF. The CDR3 DNA follows: TGTGCCAGCTCACCCGGAGGGACGACGAGACAAGAGACCCAGTACTTC.